By share, the clone carrying this T cell receptor beta chain ranks as medium-sized. In the same sample, other DNA sequences code for this CDR3. The data stem from a study of OX40 agonist ivuxolimab in advanced cancers. Profiling relied on immunoSEQ multiplex PCR, and the TCRdb table lists in-frame clones only, not all of them. Of around 17,000 clones in the sample, over 75% were seen once. The CDR3 contains 11 residues. Germline CDR1 reads MNHEY; CDR2 reads SMNVEV (reference sequence). The ends were cut back, 6 bases at V and 2 bases at J, with 3 bases in the middle. Sample: CD4+ or CD8+ T cells sorted from blood, taken in a trial of the OX40 agonist ivuxolimab. This chain connects TRBV27 to TRBJ2-3, with D unresolved. This receptor was taken from an adult with an advanced solid tumor such as melanoma, head and neck, liver or kidney cancer. This chain's CDR3 is CASRSTDTQYF. The CDR3 DNA follows: TGTGCCAGCAGATCCACAGATACGCAGTATTTT.